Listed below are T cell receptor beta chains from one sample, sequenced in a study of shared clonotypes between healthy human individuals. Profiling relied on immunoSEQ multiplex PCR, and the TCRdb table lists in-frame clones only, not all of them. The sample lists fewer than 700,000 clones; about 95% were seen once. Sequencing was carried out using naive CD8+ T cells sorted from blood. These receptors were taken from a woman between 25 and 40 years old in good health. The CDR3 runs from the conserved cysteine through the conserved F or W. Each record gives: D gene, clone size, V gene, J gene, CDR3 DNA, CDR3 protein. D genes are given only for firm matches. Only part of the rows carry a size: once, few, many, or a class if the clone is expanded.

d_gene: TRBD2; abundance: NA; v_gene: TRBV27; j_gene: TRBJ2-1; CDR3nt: TGTGCCAGCAGTTTTTCTGTCGGGAGGGACTACAATGAGCAGTTCTTC; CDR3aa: CASSFSVGRDYNEQFF
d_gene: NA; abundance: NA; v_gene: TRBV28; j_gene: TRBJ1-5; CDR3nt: TGTGCCAGCAGTTTAGTGGGGGCGGTCAATCAGCCCCAGCATTTT; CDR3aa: CASSLVGAVNQPQHF
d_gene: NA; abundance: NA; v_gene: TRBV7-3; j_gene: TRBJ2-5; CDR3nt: TGTGCCAGCAGAGGGGGGGCTCCCGAAGAGACCCAGTACTTC; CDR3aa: CASRGGAPEETQYF
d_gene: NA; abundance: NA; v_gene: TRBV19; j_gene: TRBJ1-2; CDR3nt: TGTGCCAGTAGAGTATCTCAATCGGGACATAAGTATGGCTACACCTTC; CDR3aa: CASRVSQSGHKYGYTF
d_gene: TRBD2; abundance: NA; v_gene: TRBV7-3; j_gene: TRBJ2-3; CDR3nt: TGTGCCAGCAGCTTAGTGGGGGGGAGCACAGATACGCAGTATTTT; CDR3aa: CASSLVGGSTDTQYF
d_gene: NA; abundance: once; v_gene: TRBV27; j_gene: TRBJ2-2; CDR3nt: TGTGCCAGCAGTGAGGGGACGCCGAACACCGGGGAGCTGTTTTTT; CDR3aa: CASSEGTPNTGELFF
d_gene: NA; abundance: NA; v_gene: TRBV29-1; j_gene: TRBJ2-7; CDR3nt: TGCAGCGTGGGGTCTATCTCCTACGAGCAGTACTTC; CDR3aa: CSVGSISYEQYF
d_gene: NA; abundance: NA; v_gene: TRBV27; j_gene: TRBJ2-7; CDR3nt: TGTGCCAGCAGTTTGGGTCAGAGCTACGAGCAGTACTTC; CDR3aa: CASSLGQSYEQYF
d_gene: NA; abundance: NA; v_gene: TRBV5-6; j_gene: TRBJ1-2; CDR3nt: TGTGCCAGCAGCTCCGCGTTTTCGGATTCACAGGGAACAACCTATGGCTACACCTTC; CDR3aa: CASSSAFSDSQGTTYGYTF
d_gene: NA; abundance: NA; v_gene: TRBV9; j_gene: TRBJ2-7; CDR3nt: TGTGCCAGCAGCGTTACCTTAAACGACGCATCCTACGAGCAGTACTTC; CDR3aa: CASSVTLNDASYEQYF
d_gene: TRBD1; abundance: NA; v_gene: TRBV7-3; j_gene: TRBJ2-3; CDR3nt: TGTGCCAGCAGCTTAACCCGGGACAGGAAAGGCACAGATACGCAGTATTTT; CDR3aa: CASSLTRDRKGTDTQYF
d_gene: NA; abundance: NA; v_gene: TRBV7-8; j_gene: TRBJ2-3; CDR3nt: TGTGCCAGCAGCTTAAGGGAGAGGGCTAGTACAGATACGCAGTATTTT; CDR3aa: CASSLRERASTDTQYF
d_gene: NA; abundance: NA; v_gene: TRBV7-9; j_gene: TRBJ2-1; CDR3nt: TGTGCCAGCAGCTTAGCGGGAGTTGAGCAGTTCTTC; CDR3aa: CASSLAGVEQFF
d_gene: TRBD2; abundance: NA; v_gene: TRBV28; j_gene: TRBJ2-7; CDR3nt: TGTGCCAGCAGTTTAAGCGTTCGCGGGAGGGAGTCCTCGAAGCAGTACTTC; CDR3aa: CASSLSVRGRESSKQYF
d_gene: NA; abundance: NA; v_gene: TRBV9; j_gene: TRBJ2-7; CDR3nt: TGTGCCCGCAGCGTAGGAGGGGACGTCTACGAGCAGTACTTC; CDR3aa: CARSVGGDVYEQYF
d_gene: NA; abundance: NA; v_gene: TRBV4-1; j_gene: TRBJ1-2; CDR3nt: TGCGCCAGCAGCCAAGAAGTCCCAGGCATGTCTCCTTATGGCTACACCTTC; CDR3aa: CASSQEVPGMSPYGYTF